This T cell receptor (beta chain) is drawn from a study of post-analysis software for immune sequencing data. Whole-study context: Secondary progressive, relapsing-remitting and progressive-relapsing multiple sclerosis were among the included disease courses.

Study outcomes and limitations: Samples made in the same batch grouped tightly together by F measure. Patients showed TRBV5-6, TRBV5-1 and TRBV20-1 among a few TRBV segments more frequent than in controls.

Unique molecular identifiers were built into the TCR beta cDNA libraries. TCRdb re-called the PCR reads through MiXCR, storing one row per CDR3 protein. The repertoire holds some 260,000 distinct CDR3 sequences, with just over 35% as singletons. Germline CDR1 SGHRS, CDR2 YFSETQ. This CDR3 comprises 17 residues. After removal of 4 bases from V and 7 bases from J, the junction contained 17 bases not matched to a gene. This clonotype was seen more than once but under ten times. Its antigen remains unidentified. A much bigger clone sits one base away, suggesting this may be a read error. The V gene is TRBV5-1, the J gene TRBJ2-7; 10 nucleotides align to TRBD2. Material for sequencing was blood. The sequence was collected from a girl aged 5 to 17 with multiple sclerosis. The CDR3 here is CASSLGPSSGGHNEQYF. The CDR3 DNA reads TGCGCCAGCAGCCTGGGCCCCTCTAGCGGGGGCCACAATGAGCAGTACTTC.